The present T cell receptor beta chain was sequenced within a study of identical twins. There were only healthy Caucasians among the donors. The CDR3 runs 15 residues. Trimming took 5 bases from V and 1 from J, leaving 14 bases between them. CDR1 MDHEN and CDR2 SYDVKM come from the germline V gene. TCRdb reprocessed the 5' RACE reads with MiXCR, giving one entry per CDR3 protein. In the table there are roughly 490,000 distinct CDR3 sequences, over 11% of which are singletons. Findings and caveats of the study: Less excess twin sharing appeared in beta out-of-frame sequences. A lower insertion count was a feature of abundant cord blood beta clonotypes, with no such feature in memory repertoires.

This clonotype was counted only a few times. The target antigen is unknown. These data were also filed under a second study, of yellow fever vaccine responses in identical twins.

The clonotype comes from a young woman in good health. V and J are TRBV28 and TRBJ2-5; D possibly corresponds to TRBD1 (5 bases). The specimen was CD4+ T cells sorted from blood. This CDR3 reads CASSEPQGSQETQYF. The CDR3 nucleotides read TGTGCCAGCAGTGAACCCCAGGGAAGCCAAGAGACCCAGTACTTC.